These T cell receptor beta chains were read from a single sample in a study of T cells in Graves' hyperthyroidism and ophthalmopathy. One entry per CDR3 protein results from TCRdb running MiXCR on the multiplex PCR reads. Of 600,000 to 800,000 distinct CDR3 sequences in the sample, 35% were seen once. The sequenced sample was blood. Receptors originate from a woman in her thirties or forties with Graves' hyperthyroidism. CDR3s include the opening cysteine and the closing phenylalanine or tryptophan. D genes are given only for firm matches. Size tells how often a clone was seen (once, few, many) or the class of an expanded clone, and some rows leave it out.

clone size	J gene	D gene	V gene	CDR3 DNA	CDR3 protein
NA	TRBJ1-4	NA	TRBV7-8	TGTGCCAGCAGCTTAGGTTCGGAACTGTTTTTT	CASSLGSELFF
few	TRBJ1-5	NA	TRBV4-2	TGTGCCAGCAGCCAAGATAATCAGGGGACGCGACGTCAGCCCCAGCATTTT	CASSQDNQGTRRQPQHF
many	TRBJ2-5	NA	TRBV12-3/TRBV12-4	TGTGCCACTGGCTCTCCACAGGGACAAGAGACCCAGTACTTC	CATGSPQGQETQYF
few	TRBJ2-5	NA	TRBV6-2/TRBV6-3	TGTGCCAGCAGTTACTCGCTAGCACAAGAGACCCAGTACTTC	CASSYSLAQETQYF
many	TRBJ2-7	TRBD2	TRBV29-1	TGCAGCGTTGGTCTAGCGGCAGCCTACGAGCAGTACTTC	CSVGLAAAYEQYF
many	TRBJ1-5	NA	TRBV4-3	TGCGCCAGCAGCCAAGGGTTCAATCAGCCCCAGCATTTT	CASSQGFNQPQHF
many	TRBJ1-1	TRBD1	TRBV9	TGTGCCAGCAGCGTAACGGGACAGTTGAACACTGAAGCTTTCTTT	CASSVTGQLNTEAFF
NA	TRBJ1-1	NA	TRBV19	TGTGCCAGTAGTATAGTCGGAATCCCCGAAGCTTTCTTT	CASSIVGIPEAFF
NA	TRBJ2-3	NA	TRBV20-1	TGCAGTGCTAGTTACGAGGCAGATACGCAGTATTTT	CSASYEADTQYF
NA	TRBJ1-3	TRBD1	TRBV2	TGTGCCAGCAGGACAGGGGGCAGGTCCTATGGAAACACCATATATTTT	CASRTGGRSYGNTIYF
NA	TRBJ2-7	NA	TRBV2	TGTGCCAGCAGTGAAGGTGGGGATTACGAGCAGTACTTC	CASSEGGDYEQYF
many	TRBJ1-6	NA	TRBV10-3	TGTGCCATCTCGGGGGATAATTCACCCCTCCACTTT	CAISGDNSPLHF
NA	TRBJ1-1	NA	TRBV12-5	TGTGCTAGTGGTTTCCAAGGGGCTGAAGCTTTCTTT	CASGFQGAEAFF
many	TRBJ2-5	NA	TRBV14	TGTGCCAGCAGCCAAGACGACTATATCCGTGAGACCCAGTACTTC	CASSQDDYIRETQYF
NA	TRBJ1-5	NA	TRBV6-5	TGTGCCAGCAGTGAAGTACAGGGAGGCTGCAATCAGCCCCAGCATTTT	CASSEVQGGCNQPQHF
many	TRBJ2-5	NA	TRBV9	TGTGCCAGCAGCGTAGTCGCAGTCCCGGAAGAGACCCAGTACTTC	CASSVVAVPEETQYF
many	TRBJ1-6	NA	TRBV2	TGTGCCAGCAGATTTCAGGGAGCAGGTTCACCCCTCCACTTT	CASRFQGAGSPLHF
NA	TRBJ1-5	NA	TRBV12-3/TRBV12-4	TGTGCCAGCAGGAAATCAGCCACCGGGCAGCCCCAGCATTTT	CASRKSATGQPQHF
many	TRBJ1-6	TRBD1	TRBV9	TGTGCCAGCAGCCCGTCCGGACAGGGCACTTCACCCCTCCACTTT	CASSPSGQGTSPLHF
NA	TRBJ1-1	NA	TRBV12-3/TRBV12-4	TGTGCCAGCAGTTTCCCACAAGCTGAAGCTTTCTTT	CASSFPQAEAFF
few	TRBJ1-4	NA	TRBV27	TGTGCCAGCAACTCACCAGGAGCAACTAATGAAAAACTGTTTTTT	CASNSPGATNEKLFF
NA	TRBJ1-5	NA	TRBV11-2	TGTGCCAGCAGCTTAGTCTCGGCAAGTTATAGCAATCAGCCCCAGCATTTT	CASSLVSASYSNQPQHF
few	TRBJ1-6	NA	TRBV6-5	TGTGCCAGCAGACCCCTAGGCGTCCACAATTCACCCCTCCACTTT	CASRPLGVHNSPLHF
many	TRBJ1-2	NA	TRBV2	TGTGCCAGCACCCCTTACCTCGGCGGGGCAGGACCTAACTATGGCTACACCTTC	CASTPYLGGAGPNYGYTF
NA	TRBJ2-6	TRBD1	TRBV12-3/TRBV12-4	TGTGCCAGCAGCCCCCGGGACAGGGTACCGCTTGGGGCCGACGTCCTGACTTTC	CASSPRDRVPLGADVLTF
once	TRBJ2-7	NA	TRBV5-1	TGTGCCAGCAGTTTATCAGAGCTAGGTGGAGGCGAGCAGTACTTC	CASSLSELGGGEQYF
many	TRBJ1-1	NA	TRBV14	TGTGCCAGCAGACCGGGAGGGGGGAGCCTGAACACTGAAGCTTTCTTT	CASRPGGGSLNTEAFF
NA	TRBJ2-3	NA	TRBV7-9	TGTGCCGGCAGCCTTACCCCAGATACGCAGTATTTT	CAGSLTPDTQYF
many	TRBJ2-5	NA	TRBV7-2	TGTGCCAGCAGCTTAGGGGGGCCTCAAGAGACCCAGTACTTC	CASSLGGPQETQYF
few	TRBJ2-2	NA	TRBV7-9	TGTGCCAGCAGCTTAAACCAAAACCCAGGCGGGGAGCTGTTTTTT	CASSLNQNPGGELFF
NA	TRBJ2-5	TRBD1	TRBV20-1	TGCAGTGCTATCTACCGCCGGGACAGCATTACTAAGTACCAAGAGACCCAGTACTTC	CSAIYRRDSITKYQETQYF
few	TRBJ2-5	TRBD2	TRBV7-8	TGTGCCAGCAGCTTCCCCTATTCTAGCGGGGGAGAGACCCAGTACTTC	CASSFPYSSGGETQYF
NA	TRBJ1-5	TRBD1	TRBV6-2/TRBV6-3	TGTGCCAGCAGTCCGATCGACAGGGGGCAGAGTCAGCCCCAGCATTTT	CASSPIDRGQSQPQHF
NA	TRBJ1-1	NA	TRBV6-5	TGTGCCATCAGTTACCCGAACAGAGGCGAAGCTTTCTTT	CAISYPNRGEAFF
once	TRBJ1-2	NA	TRBV25-1	TGTGCCAGCAGTGTTGGGGTTCTCTCTGGCTACACCTTC	CASSVGVLSGYTF
NA	TRBJ2-7	TRBD2	TRBV7-9	TGTGCCAGCAGCGAGGGACTAGGGAAGTACTTC	CASSEGLGKYF
NA	TRBJ2-5	NA	TRBV20-1	TGCAGTGCTAGGAGGGGGGTCCAAAAGACCCAGTACTTC	CSARRGVQKTQYF
NA	TRBJ2-7	TRBD1	TRBV7-2	TGTGCCAGCACCATTTACAGGGGGCCCTACGAGCAGTACTTC	CASTIYRGPYEQYF
many	TRBJ1-5	TRBD1	TRBV6-6	TGTGCCAGCAAGGACAGGGGAAATAGCAATCAGCCCCAGCATTTT	CASKDRGNSNQPQHF
NA	TRBJ1-3	NA	TRBV7-2	TGTGCCAGCAGTAACCGAGGGGACTATGGCTACACCATATATTTT	CASSNRGDYGYTIYF
NA	TRBJ1-2	NA	TRBV24-1	TGTGCCACCAGTGATGCGCGCCGCCATGGGGGCTACACCTTC	CATSDARRHGGYTF
NA	TRBJ2-7	NA	TRBV7-3	TGTGCCAGCACCCCTGGGGGCAGTTTCTACGAGCAGTACTTC	CASTPGGSFYEQYF
few	TRBJ1-5	TRBD1	TRBV12-3/TRBV12-4	TGTGCCAGCAGGAACGACAGGGGCTCGGGACAGCCCCAGCATTTT	CASRNDRGSGQPQHF
NA	TRBJ1-6	NA	TRBV9	TGTGCCAGCAGCATCAGAGCGGGCAATTCACCCCTCCACTTT	CASSIRAGNSPLHF
few	TRBJ1-4	NA	TRBV5-6	TGTGCCAGCAGCGGGGATGGATGGGGAAGGGTTGGAAAACTGTTTTTT	CASSGDGWGRVGKLFF
NA	TRBJ1-5	NA	TRBV7-2	TGTGCCAGCAGCTTGCGGCCGGGGGCCTTAAAGCCCCAGCATTTT	CASSLRPGALKPQHF
many	TRBJ2-7	TRBD1	TRBV7-9	TGTGCCAGCAGCACCTACAGGGGGCAGGGGGAGCAGTACTTC	CASSTYRGQGEQYF
many	TRBJ2-7	NA	TRBV5-1	TGCGCCAGCAGCAAGACAGGCGAGCAGTACTTC	CASSKTGEQYF
NA	TRBJ1-6	NA	TRBV19	TGTGCCAGTAGTATGTTGGTCTTATCACCCCTCCACTTT	CASSMLVLSPLHF